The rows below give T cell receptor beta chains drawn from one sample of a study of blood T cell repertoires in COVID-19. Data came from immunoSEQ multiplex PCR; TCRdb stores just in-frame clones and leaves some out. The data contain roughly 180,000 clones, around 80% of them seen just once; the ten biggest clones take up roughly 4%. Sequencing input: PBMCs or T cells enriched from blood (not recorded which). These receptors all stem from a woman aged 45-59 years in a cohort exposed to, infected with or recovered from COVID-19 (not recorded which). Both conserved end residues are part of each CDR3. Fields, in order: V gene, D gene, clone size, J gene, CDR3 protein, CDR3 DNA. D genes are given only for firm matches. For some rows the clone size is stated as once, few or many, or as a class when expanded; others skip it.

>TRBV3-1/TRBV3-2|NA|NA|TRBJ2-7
CASSLSSYEQYF
TGTGCCAGCAGCCTCAGCTCCTACGAGCAGTACTTC
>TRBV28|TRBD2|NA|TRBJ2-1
CASSPTGTSVDNEQFF
TGTGCCAGCAGTCCGACCGGGACTAGCGTAGACAATGAGCAGTTCTTC
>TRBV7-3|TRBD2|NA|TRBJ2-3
CASSLTGAGGADTQYF
TGTGCCAGCAGCTTAACAGGTGCGGGGGGTGCAGATACGCAGTATTTT
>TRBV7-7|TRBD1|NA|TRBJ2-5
CASSLEGQGYQETQYF
TGTGCTAGCAGCTTAGAGGGACAGGGGTACCAAGAGACCCAGTACTTC
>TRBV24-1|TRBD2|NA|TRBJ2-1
CATGGGTSGWNNEQFF
TGTGCCACCGGGGGGGGGACTAGCGGGTGGAACAATGAGCAGTTCTTC
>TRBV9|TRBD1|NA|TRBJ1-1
CASSAGTGGYTEAFF
TGTGCCAGCAGCGCGGGGACAGGGGGCTACACTGAAGCTTTCTTT
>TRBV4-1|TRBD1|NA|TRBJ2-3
CASSQRIGGQGSADTQYF
TGCGCCAGCAGCCAACGCATCGGGGGACAGGGATCGGCAGATACGCAGTATTTT
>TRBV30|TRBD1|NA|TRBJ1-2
CAIRGQGKDGYTF
TGTGCCATTCGCGGACAGGGAAAGGATGGCTACACCTTC
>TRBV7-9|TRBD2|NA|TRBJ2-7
CASSRGSIAGGEQYF
TGTGCCAGCAGCCGGGGTTCGATAGCGGGAGGGGAGCAGTACTTC
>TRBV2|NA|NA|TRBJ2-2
CASSEHRGNTGELFF
TGTGCCAGCAGTGAACACCGGGGGAACACCGGGGAGCTGTTTTTT
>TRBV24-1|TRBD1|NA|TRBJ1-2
CATSDLDREGGYTF
TGTGCCACCAGTGATTTAGACAGGGAAGGAGGCTACACCTTC
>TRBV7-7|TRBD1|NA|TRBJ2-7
CASSLETGAIYEQYF
TGTGCTAGCAGCTTGGAAACAGGGGCAATCTACGAGCAGTACTTC
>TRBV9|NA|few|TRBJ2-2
CASARDLDTGELFF
TGTGCCAGCGCCCGGGACTTAGACACCGGGGAGCTGTTTTTT
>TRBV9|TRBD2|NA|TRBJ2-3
CASSPGTSGGGTDTQYF
TGTGCCAGCAGCCCGGGGACTAGCGGGGGCGGGACAGATACGCAGTATTTT
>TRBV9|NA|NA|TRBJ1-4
CASSVGAGVDEKLFF
TGTGCCAGCAGCGTAGGGGCAGGGGTGGATGAAAAACTGTTTTTT
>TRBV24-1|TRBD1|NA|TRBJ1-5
CATSDHGQGEGQPQHF
TGTGCCACCAGTGACCATGGACAGGGAGAGGGTCAGCCCCAGCATTTT
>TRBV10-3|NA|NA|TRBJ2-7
CAIIRPGFYYEQYF
TGTGCCATCATCAGGCCGGGGTTTTACTACGAGCAGTACTTC
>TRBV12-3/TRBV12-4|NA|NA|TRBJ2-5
CASTRDTEETQYF
TGTGCCAGCACCCGGGACACTGAAGAGACCCAGTACTTC
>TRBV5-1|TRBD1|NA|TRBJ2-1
CASSTSGTGNNEQFF
TGCGCCAGCAGTACGTCCGGGACAGGGAACAATGAGCAGTTCTTC
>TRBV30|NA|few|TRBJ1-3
CAWTTAHSGNTIYF
TGTGCCTGGACCACCGCACACTCTGGAAACACCATATATTTT
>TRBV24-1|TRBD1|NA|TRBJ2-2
CATSEGGQGGYDGELFF
TGTGCCACCAGTGAGGGGGGACAGGGAGGTTACGACGGGGAGCTGTTTTTT
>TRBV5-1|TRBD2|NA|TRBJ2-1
CASSKREGPYNEQFF
TGCGCCAGCAGCAAGCGGGAGGGCCCCTACAATGAGCAGTTCTTC
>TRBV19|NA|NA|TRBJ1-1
CASSSEVNTEAFF
TGTGCCAGTAGTTCCGAGGTGAACACTGAAGCTTTCTTT
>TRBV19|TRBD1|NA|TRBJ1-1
CASSSGQKNTEAFF
TGTGCCAGTAGCTCGGGACAGAAAAACACTGAAGCTTTCTTT
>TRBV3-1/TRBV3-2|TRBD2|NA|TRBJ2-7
CASSQGGLAGNEQYF
TGTGCCAGCAGCCAAGGTGGACTAGCGGGAAACGAGCAGTACTTC
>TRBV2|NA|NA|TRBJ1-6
CASTLGGRDNSPLHF
TGTGCCAGCACCCTAGGGGGAAGAGATAATTCACCCCTCCACTTT
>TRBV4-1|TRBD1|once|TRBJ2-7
CASSQDISGTGDYEQYF
TGCGCCAGCAGCCAAGATATTAGCGGGACAGGGGATTACGAGCAGTACTTC
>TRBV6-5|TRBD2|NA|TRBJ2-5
CASSYSLTSGAETQYF
TGTGCCAGCAGTTACTCCTTAACTAGCGGGGCGGAGACCCAGTACTTC
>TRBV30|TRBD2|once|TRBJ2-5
CAWSGLAGGRTETQYF
TGTGCCTGGAGCGGACTAGCGGGGGGCAGGACGGAGACCCAGTACTTC
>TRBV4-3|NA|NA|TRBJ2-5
CASSQGGRGTETQYF
TGCGCCAGCAGCCAAGGGGGGCGGGGGACGGAGACCCAGTACTTC
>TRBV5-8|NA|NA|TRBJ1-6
CASSLDQGYYNSPLHF
TGTGCCAGCAGCTTGGACCAGGGCTACTATAATTCACCCCTCCACTTT
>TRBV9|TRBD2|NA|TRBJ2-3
CASNHSGGRTNHTDTQYF
TGTGCCAGCAACCATAGCGGGGGCCGAACGAACCACACAGATACGCAGTATTTT
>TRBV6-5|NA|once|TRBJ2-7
CASTSQGGGKEQYF
TGTGCCAGCACCTCCCAGGGAGGGGGGAAGGAGCAGTACTTC
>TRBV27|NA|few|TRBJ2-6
CASSGGQTSGANVLTF
TGTGCCAGTTCAGGAGGGCAGACCTCTGGGGCCAACGTCCTGACTTTC
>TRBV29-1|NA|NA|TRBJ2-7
CSVEDTGATSYEQYF
TGCAGCGTTGAAGATACAGGAGCTACCTCCTACGAGCAGTACTTC
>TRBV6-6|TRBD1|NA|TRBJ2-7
CASSRGQGSYEQYF
TGTGCCAGCAGCCGAGGACAGGGCTCCTACGAGCAGTACTTC
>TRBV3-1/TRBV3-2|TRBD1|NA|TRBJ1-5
CASSLRQGPNQPQHF
TGTGCCAGCAGCCTCCGACAGGGACCCAATCAGCCCCAGCATTTT
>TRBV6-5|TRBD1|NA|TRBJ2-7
CATTTGASYEQYF
TGTGCCACCACGACAGGGGCCTCCTACGAGCAGTACTTC
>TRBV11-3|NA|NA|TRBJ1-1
CASSWGTNTEAFF
TGTGCCAGCAGCTGGGGGACAAACACTGAAGCTTTCTTT
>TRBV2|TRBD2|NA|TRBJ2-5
CASSGRLAGEETQYF
TGTGCCAGCAGTGGGAGACTAGCGGGGGAAGAGACCCAGTACTTC
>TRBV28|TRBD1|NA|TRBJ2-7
CASRTGIYEQYF
TGTGCCAGCAGGACAGGGATCTACGAGCAGTACTTC
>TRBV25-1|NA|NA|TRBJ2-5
CASSRTEETQYF
TGTGCCAGCAGTCGTACAGAAGAGACCCAGTACTTC
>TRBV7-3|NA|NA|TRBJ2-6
CASSLTGGGSGANVLTF
TGTGCCAGCAGCTTAACGGGAGGGGGCTCTGGGGCCAACGTCCTGACTTTC
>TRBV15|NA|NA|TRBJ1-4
CATSRDQGLNEKLFF
TGTGCCACCAGCAGAGATCAGGGATTGAATGAAAAACTGTTTTTT